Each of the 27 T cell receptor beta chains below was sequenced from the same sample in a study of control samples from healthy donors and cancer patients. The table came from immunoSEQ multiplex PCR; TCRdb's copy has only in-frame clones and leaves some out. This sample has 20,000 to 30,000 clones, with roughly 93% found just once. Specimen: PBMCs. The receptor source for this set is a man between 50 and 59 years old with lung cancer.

The CDR3 region has the DNA TGTGCCAGTGTTGGACAGAACACAGATACGCAGTATTTT. Protein: CASVGQNTDTQYF. The V gene is TRBV19, the J gene TRBJ2-3; tentative D call: TRBD1 (6 bases). CDR1 LNHDA and CDR2 SQIVND come from the germline V gene (reference sequence). The CDR3 is 13 residues long. V was pared by 8 bases and J by 2 bases, with 11 bases between. Filled out from reference TRBV19 and TRBJ2-3, the complete variable domain reads DGGITQSPKYLFRKEGQNVTLSCEQNLNHDAMYWYRQDPGQGLRLIYYSQIVNDFQKGDIAEGYSVSREKKESFPLTVTSAQKNPTAFYLCASVGQNTDTQYFGPGTRLTVL.

The CDR3 spells CASSLAGALGEKLFF. CDR3 nucleotide sequence: TGTGCCAGCAGCTTAGCGGGGGCTTTGGGTGAAAAACTGTTTTTT. The genes are TRBV7-9 and TRBJ1-4, with TRBD1 as a possible D gene (6 bases). CDR1 is SEHNR and CDR2 is FQNEAQ in the germline V gene (reference sequence). This CDR3 region has 15 residues. V lost 0 bases, J lost 7 bases, and 12 bases lay in between.

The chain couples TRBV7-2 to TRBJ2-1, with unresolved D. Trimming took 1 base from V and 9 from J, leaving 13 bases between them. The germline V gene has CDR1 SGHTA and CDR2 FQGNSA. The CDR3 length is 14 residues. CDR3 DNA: TGTGCCAGCAGCTTAGAGGAACTTGCGGTTGAGCAGTTCTTC. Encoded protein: CASSLEELAVEQFF.

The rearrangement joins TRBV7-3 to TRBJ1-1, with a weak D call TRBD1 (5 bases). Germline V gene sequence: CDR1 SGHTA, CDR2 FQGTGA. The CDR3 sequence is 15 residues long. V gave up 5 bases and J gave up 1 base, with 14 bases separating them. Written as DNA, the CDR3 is TGTGCCAGCAGCCGCGATGGGGGAGGGAACACTGAAGCTTTCTTT. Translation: CASSRDGGGNTEAFF.

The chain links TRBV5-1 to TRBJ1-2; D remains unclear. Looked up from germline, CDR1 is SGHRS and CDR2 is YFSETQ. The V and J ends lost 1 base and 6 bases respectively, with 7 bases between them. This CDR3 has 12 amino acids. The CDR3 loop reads CASSLLGDGYTF. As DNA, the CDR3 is TGCGCCAGCAGCTTGCTCGGGGATGGCTACACCTTC.

CDR3 in amino acids: CASSVGRATGELFF. DNA of the CDR3: TGTGCCAGCAGCGTAGGAAGGGCGACCGGGGAGCTGTTTTTT. The chain is built from TRBV9 and TRBJ2-2; D unresolved. Trimming left V 0 bases short and J 5 bases short, with 8 bases between. The germline V gene encodes CDR1 SGDLS and CDR2 YYNGEE. The CDR3 runs 14 residues.

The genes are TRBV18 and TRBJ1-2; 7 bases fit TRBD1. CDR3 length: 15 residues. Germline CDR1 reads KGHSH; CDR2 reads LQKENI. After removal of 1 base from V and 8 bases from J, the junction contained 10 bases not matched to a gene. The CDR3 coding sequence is TGTGCCAGCTCACCACTCGGACAGGCTGATGGGGGCTACACCTTC. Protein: CASSPLGQADGGYTF.

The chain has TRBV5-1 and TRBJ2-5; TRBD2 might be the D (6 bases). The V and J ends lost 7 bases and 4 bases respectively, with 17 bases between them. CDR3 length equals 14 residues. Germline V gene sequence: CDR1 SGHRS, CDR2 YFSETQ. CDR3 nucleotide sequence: TGCGCCAGCGGAATGGGGCTGCGGGGAGAGACCCAGTACTTC. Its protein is CASGMGLRGETQYF.

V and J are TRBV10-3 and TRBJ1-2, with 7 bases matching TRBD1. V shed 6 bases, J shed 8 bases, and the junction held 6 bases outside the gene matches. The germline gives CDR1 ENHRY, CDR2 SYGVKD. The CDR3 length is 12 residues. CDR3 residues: CAISLTGEGYTF. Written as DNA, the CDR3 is TGTGCCATCAGCCTTACAGGGGAGGGCTACACCTTC.

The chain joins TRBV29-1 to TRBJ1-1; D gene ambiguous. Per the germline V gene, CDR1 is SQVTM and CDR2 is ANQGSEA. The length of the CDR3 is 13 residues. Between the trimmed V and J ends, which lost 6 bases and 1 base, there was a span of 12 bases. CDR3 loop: CSVALMENTEAFF. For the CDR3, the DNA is TGCAGCGTAGCCCTCATGGAGAACACTGAAGCTTTCTTT.

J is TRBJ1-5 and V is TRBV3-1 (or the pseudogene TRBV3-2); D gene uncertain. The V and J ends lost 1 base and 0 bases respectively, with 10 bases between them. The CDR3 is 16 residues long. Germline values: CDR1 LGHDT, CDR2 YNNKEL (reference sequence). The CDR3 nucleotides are TGTGCCAGCAGCCAAGGAGAGGTGGTTAGCAATCAGCCCCAGCATTTT. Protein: CASSQGEVVSNQPQHF.

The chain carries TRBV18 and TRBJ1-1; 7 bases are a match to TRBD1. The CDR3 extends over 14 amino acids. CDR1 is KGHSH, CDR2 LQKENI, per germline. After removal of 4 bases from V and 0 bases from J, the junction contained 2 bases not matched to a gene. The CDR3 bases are TGTGCCAGCTCACGCAGGGGGTTGAACACTGAAGCTTTCTTT. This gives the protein CASSRRGLNTEAFF.

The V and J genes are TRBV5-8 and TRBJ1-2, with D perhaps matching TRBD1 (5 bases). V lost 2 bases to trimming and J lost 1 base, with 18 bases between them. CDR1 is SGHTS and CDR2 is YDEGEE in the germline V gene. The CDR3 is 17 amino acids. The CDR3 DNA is TGTGCCAGCAGCTTTCGACAGCGAGACGATCTTAACTATGGCTACACCTTC. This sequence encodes CASSFRQRDDLNYGYTF.

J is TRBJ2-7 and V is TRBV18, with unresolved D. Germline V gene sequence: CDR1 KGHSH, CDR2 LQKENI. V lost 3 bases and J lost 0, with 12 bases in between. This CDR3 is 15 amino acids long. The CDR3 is CASSPGGSSSYEQYF. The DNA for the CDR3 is TGTGCCAGCTCACCCGGTGGGTCGAGCTCCTACGAGCAGTACTTC.

The CDR3 protein is CASSLDRSFGNTIYF. DNA for the CDR3: TGTGCCAGCAGCTTAGATCGATCGTTCGGAAACACCATATATTTT. The V call is TRBV7-2, the J call TRBJ1-3; the D is unclear. CDR3 length: 15 residues. V dropped 1 base and J dropped 4 bases, with 11 bases sitting between them. CDR1 SGHTA and CDR2 FQGNSA come from the germline V gene.

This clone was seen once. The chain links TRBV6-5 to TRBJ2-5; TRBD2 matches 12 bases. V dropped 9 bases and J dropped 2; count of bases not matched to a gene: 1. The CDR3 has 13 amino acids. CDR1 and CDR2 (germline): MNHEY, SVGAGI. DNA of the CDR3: TGTGCCAGTCTAGCGGGGGGGCAAGAGACCCAGTACTTC. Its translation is CASLAGGQETQYF.

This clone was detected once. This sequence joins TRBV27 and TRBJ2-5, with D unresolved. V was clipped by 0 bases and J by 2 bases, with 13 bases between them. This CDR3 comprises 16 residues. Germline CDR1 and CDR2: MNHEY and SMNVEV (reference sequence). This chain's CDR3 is CASSLSETPRQETQYF. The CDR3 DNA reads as TGTGCCAGCAGTTTATCGGAGACACCAAGACAAGAGACCCAGTACTTC.

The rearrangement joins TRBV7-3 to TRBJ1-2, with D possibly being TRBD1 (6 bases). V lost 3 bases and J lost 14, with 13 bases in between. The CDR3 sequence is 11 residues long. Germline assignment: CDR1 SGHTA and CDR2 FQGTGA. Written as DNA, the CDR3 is TGTGCCAGCAGCTTGACAGGCGCGGTAACCTTC. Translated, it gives CASSLTGAVTF. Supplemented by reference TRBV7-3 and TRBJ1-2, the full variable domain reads GAGVSQTPSNKVTEKGKYVELRCDPISGHTALYWYRQSLGQGPEFLIYFQGTGAADDSGLPNDRFFAVRPEGSVSTLKIQRTERGDSAVYLCASSLTGAVTFGSGTRLTVV.

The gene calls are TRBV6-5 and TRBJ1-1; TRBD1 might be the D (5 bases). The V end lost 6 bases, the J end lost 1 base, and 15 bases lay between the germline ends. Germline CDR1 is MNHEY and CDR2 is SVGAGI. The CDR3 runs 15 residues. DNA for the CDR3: TGTGCCAGCAGCCAAACGGGGGTCTGGAACACTGAAGCTTTCTTT. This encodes CASSQTGVWNTEAFF.

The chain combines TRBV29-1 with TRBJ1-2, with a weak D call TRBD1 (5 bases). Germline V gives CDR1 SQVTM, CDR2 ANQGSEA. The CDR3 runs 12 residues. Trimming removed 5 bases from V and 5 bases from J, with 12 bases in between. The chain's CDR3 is CSVSGREYGYTF. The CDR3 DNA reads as TGCAGCGTTTCGGGCAGGGAATATGGCTACACCTTC.

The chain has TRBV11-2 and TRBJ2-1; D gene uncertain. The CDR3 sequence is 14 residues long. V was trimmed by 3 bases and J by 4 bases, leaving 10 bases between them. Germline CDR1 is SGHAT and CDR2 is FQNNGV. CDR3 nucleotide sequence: TGTGCCAGCAGCTTTTTTCAGGCATACAATGAGCAGTTCTTC. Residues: CASSFFQAYNEQFF.

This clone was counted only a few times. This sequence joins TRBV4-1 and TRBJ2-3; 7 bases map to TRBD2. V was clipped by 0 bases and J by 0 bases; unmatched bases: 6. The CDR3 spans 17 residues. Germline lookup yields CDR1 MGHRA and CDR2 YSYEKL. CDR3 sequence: CASSQEGLAVSTDTQYF. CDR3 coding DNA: TGCGCCAGCAGCCAAGAGGGGCTAGCGGTGAGCACAGATACGCAGTATTTT.

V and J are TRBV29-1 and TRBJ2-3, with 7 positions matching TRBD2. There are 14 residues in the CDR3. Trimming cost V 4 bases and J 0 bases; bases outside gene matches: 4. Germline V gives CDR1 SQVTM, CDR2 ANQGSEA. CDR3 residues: CSVGSSGSTDTQYF. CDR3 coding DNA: TGCAGCGTTGGGTCTAGCGGTAGCACAGATACGCAGTATTTT.

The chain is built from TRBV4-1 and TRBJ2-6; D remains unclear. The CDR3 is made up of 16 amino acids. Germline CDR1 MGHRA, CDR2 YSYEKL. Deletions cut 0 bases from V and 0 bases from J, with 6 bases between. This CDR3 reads CASSQDKYSGANVLTF. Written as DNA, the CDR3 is TGCGCCAGCAGCCAAGACAAATACTCTGGGGCCAACGTCCTGACTTTC.

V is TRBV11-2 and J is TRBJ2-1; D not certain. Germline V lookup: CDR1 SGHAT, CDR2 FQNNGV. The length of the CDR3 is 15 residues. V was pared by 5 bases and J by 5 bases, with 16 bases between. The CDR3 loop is CASSVGRSRNNEQFF. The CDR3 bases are TGTGCCAGCAGCGTAGGGCGTTCTCGGAACAATGAGCAGTTCTTC.

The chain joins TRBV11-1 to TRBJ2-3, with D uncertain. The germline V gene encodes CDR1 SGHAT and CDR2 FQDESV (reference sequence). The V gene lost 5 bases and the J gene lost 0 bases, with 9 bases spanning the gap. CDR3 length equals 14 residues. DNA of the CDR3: TGTGCCAGCAGCACTTGGGGTAGCACAGATACGCAGTATTTT. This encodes CASSTWGSTDTQYF.

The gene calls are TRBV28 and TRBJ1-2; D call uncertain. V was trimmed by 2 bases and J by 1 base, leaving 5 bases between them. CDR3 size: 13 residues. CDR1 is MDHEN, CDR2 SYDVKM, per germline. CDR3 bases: TGTGCCAGCAGTTTACCGGGTAACTATGGCTACACCTTC. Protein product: CASSLPGNYGYTF.